This TCR beta chain stems from a study of early T cells in non-severe SARS-CoV-2 infection. Each CDR3 protein gets one entry after TCRdb re-called the 5' RACE reads with MiXCR. This sample has roughly 50,000 distinct CDR3 sequences, with 7.5% to 9.5% found just once. CDR3 length: 15 residues. With 3 bases clipped from V and 2 bases from J, the junction kept 7 bases outside the gene matches. Germline V gene data show CDR1 as SGDLS and CDR2 as YYNGEE. The specimen sequenced was whole blood. This clonotype was obtained from an adult who was a healthcare worker with PCR-confirmed SARS-CoV-2 infection or an uninfected control (not recorded which). The chain links TRBV9 to TRBJ2-7, with 8 bases lining up with TRBD2. In nucleotides, the CDR3 is TGTGCCAGCAGCGCGGGAGGGGACCAAACCTACGAGCAGTACTTC. Its protein product is CASSAGGDQTYEQYF.